This is a list of T cell receptor beta chains from one sample in a study of cytomegalovirus exposure and HLA in healthy donors. Sequencing used immunoSEQ multiplex PCR; TCRdb keeps in-frame clones, though not all of them. Altogether around 91,000 clones are present, about 81% being singletons, with the ten largest covering roughly 2%. The sample comprised PBMCs. The origin of the receptors is a man aged 18 to 30 in good health and CMV-seronegative. Both conserved end residues are part of each CDR3. A D gene is named only where the DNA matches it firmly. The listing skips clone size in some rows; elsewhere it reads once, few, many or a size class.

d_gene,abundance,v_gene,j_gene,CDR3nt,CDR3aa
TRBD1,.,TRBV11-2,TRBJ1-1,TGTGCCAGCAGCGCTCACAGGGGGGCGATGAACACTGAAGCTTTCTTT,CASSAHRGAMNTEAFF
.,.,TRBV5-1,TRBJ1-4,TGCGCCAGCAGCTTGGGCGCAAGTCCTAATGAAAAACTGTTTTTT,CASSLGASPNEKLFF
.,.,TRBV11-2,TRBJ1-4,TGTGCCAGCAGGCACGGACGACCCCCCAGGGATGAAAAACTGTTTTTT,CASRHGRPPRDEKLFF
.,.,TRBV4-3,TRBJ2-3,TGCGCCAGCAGCCAAGGTGCGGCTAGAAAGGCAGATACGCAGTATTTT,CASSQGAARKADTQYF
.,.,TRBV28,TRBJ2-5,TGTGCCAGCAGTTTATGGACAGCCGAAGAGACCCAGTACTTC,CASSLWTAEETQYF
TRBD1,.,TRBV6-6,TRBJ2-7,TGTGCCAGCAGCTGGGACAGGGACTACGAGCAGTACTTC,CASSWDRDYEQYF
.,.,TRBV5-5,TRBJ1-1,TGTGCCAGCAGCTTTACCGATGAAGAGGTAACTGAAGCTTTCTTT,CASSFTDEEVTEAFF
TRBD1,.,TRBV7-2,TRBJ2-1,TGTGCCAGCAGCAGGCAGGACAGGGGGCGGCACAATGAGCAGTTCTTC,CASSRQDRGRHNEQFF
.,few,TRBV4-3,TRBJ1-2,TGCGCCAGCAGCCAAGAGAAGGCAGGTACCTATGGCTACACCTTC,CASSQEKAGTYGYTF
.,.,TRBV6-1,TRBJ1-2,TGTGCCAGCAGGGGGCTTTATGGCTACACCTTC,CASRGLYGYTF
TRBD1,once,TRBV28,TRBJ2-3,TGTGCCAGCAGTCCACCGGGACAGGCCACAGATACGCAGTATTTT,CASSPPGQATDTQYF
TRBD1,.,TRBV29-1,TRBJ1-2,TGCAGCGTGGAGCGACAGGGGTCGCATGGCTACACCTTC,CSVERQGSHGYTF
.,.,TRBV27,TRBJ1-2,TGTGCCAGCAGTTCCTTCACGCAGGGGCGATTAAACTATGGCTACACCTTC,CASSSFTQGRLNYGYTF
TRBD1,.,TRBV28,TRBJ2-7,TGTGCCAGCAGCCCTCGACAGGGGTTGATTTACGAGCAGTACTTC,CASSPRQGLIYEQYF
TRBD2,few,TRBV7-6,TRBJ2-2,TGTGCCAGCAGCCATCCAAGGACTAGCGGGAACACCGGGGAGCTGTTTTTT,CASSHPRTSGNTGELFF
TRBD2,.,TRBV7-9,TRBJ2-5,TGTGCCAGCAGCTCCCGGGAGGGTTTCCAAGAGACCCAGTACTTC,CASSSREGFQETQYF
.,.,TRBV27,TRBJ2-7,TGTGCCAGCAGTCGTAACAGAGCCTACGAGCAGTACTTC,CASSRNRAYEQYF
TRBD2,once,TRBV7-9,TRBJ2-1,TGTGCCAGCAGACGACCCCTTAGCGGGAGCTCCTACAATGAGCAGTTCTTC,CASRRPLSGSSYNEQFF
TRBD2,.,TRBV5-1,TRBJ2-7,TGCGCCAGCAGGCCGGGACTAGCGGCCTACGAGCAGTACTTC,CASRPGLAAYEQYF
.,.,TRBV11-2,TRBJ2-4,TGTGCCAGCAGCTTAGACTTGAAGGGACAAAGAGGGGGAATTCAGTACTTC,CASSLDLKGQRGGIQYF
TRBD2,.,TRBV7-6,TRBJ2-1,TGTGCCAGCAGCTCGGGACTAGCGGGAGGGTCGTCCTACAATGAGCAGTTCTTC,CASSSGLAGGSSYNEQFF
.,.,TRBV29-1,TRBJ2-4,TGCAGCGCTACCATGGACACGGACATTCAGTACTTC,CSATMDTDIQYF
.,.,TRBV9,TRBJ2-3,TGTGCCAGCAGCGGGAGGGCGACAGATACGCAGTATTTT,CASSGRATDTQYF
.,few,TRBV6-5,TRBJ1-2,TGTGCCAGCAGTTACGGGCAACGGAACTATGGCTACACCTTC,CASSYGQRNYGYTF
.,.,TRBV19,TRBJ1-1,TGTGCCATTTCGGACACTCGGGCCACTGAAGCTTTCTTT,CAISDTRATEAFF
.,.,TRBV5-1,TRBJ2-1,TGCGCCAGCAGCTTGGCTAACAGGGTGGATGAGCAGTTCTTC,CASSLANRVDEQFF
.,few,TRBV4-2,TRBJ1-4,TGTGCCAGCAGCCCCCGTGGGGGGGGCGCTGAAAAACTGTTTTTT,CASSPRGGGAEKLFF
.,.,TRBV19,TRBJ2-7,TGTGCCAGTAGTATAGATCGGGGTGGCTACGAGCAGTACTTC,CASSIDRGGYEQYF